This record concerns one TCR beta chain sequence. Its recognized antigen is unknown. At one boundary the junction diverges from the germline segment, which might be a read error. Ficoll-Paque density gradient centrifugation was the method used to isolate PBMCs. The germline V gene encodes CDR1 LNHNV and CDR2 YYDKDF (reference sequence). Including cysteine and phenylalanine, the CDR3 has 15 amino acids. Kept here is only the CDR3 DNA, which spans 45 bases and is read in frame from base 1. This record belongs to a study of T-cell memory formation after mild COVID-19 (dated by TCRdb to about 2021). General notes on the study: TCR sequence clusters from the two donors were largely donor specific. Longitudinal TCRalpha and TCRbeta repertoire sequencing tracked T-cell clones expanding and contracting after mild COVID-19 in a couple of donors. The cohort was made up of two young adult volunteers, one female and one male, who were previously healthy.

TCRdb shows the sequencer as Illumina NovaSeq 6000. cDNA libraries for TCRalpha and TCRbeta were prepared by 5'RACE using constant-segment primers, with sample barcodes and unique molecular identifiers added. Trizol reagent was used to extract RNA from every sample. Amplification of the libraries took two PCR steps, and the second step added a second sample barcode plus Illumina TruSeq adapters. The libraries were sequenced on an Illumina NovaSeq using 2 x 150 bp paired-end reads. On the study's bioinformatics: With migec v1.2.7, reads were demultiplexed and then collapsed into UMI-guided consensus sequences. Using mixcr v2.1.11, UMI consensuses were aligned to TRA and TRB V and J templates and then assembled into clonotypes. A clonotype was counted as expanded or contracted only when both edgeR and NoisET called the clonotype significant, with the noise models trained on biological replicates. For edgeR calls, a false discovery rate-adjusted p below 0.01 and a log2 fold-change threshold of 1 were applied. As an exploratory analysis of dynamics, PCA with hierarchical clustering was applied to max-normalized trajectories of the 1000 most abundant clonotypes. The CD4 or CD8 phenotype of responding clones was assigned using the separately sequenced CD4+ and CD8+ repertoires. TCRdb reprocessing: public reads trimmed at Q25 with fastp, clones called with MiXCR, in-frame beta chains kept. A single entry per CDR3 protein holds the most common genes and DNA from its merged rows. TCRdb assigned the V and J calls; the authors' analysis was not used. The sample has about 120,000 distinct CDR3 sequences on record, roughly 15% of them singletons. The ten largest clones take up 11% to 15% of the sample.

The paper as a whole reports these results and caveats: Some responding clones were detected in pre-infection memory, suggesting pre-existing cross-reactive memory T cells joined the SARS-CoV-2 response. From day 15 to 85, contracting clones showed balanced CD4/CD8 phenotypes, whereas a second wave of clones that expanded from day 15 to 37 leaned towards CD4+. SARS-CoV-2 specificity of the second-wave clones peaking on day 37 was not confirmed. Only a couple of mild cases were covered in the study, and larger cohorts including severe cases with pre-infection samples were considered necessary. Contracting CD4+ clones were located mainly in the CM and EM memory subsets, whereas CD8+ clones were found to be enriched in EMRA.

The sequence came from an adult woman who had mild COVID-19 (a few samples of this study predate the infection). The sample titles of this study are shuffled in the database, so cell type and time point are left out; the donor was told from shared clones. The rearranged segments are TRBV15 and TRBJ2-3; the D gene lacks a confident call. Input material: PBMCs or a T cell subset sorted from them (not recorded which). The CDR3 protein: CANSSDHLGSDTQYF. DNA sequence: TGTGCCAACAGCAGTGATCACCTAGGGTCAGATACGCAGTATTTT.